This section outlines one T cell receptor (beta chain) sequence together with its context. Its antigen target is currently unknown. The cohort comprised some 680 healthy bone marrow donors. At the time of sampling, all cohort members were nominally healthy, though unrecorded immune exposures were likely present. The donor tested CMV seronegative and was one of the 352 seronegative cohort members. Every donor gave a peripheral blood sample, and the peripheral blood mononuclear cells from that sample were used for TCR beta sequencing. Genomic DNA extraction from the blood cell samples was performed with the Qiagen DNeasy Blood Extraction Kit. The protocol used for the library was the immunoSEQ multiplex PCR assay. The multiplex PCR relied on a mix of 60 forward primers for TCR Vbeta segments and 13 reverse primers for TCR Jbeta segments. A multiplex PCR assay on genomic DNA amplified the CDR3 region of rearranged TCR beta genes. On the Illumina HiSeq System, the amplified TCR beta libraries were sequenced as 87-base-pair reads. Processing in the source paper ran as follows. In a later analysis, tens of millions of unique TCR beta chains were counted across the roughly 610 repertoires, and roughly 11 million of these chains were shared by at least two donors. Raw reads were error-corrected and collapsed into unique sequences with a nearest-neighbor algorithm that merged closely related sequences to remove PCR and sequencing errors. V, D and J gene segments were assigned by aligning CDR3 sequences to IMGT reference sequences. For a sequence to be retained, a match of at least six nucleotides to both a V gene segment and a J gene segment was required. A rearrangement counted as productive if the CDR3 had no stop codons and remained in frame with V and J, and every other rearrangement counted as non-productive. Following IMGT convention, CDR3 was defined as the stretch from the second conserved V-encoded cysteine up to the conserved J-encoded phenylalanine. Sequences without an unambiguous match to a single V gene segment were excluded from the earlier analysis of 500 to 700 of the donors. An earlier analysis of 587 of the donors called V segments functional above 56.7% productive rearrangements and segregating when the between-donor standard deviation exceeded 5%. A statistical classification framework was built for diagnosing cytomegalovirus status from the catalog of TCR beta chain sequences. In a later analysis, TCR nucleotide sequences were compared against IMGT/GENE-DB human TR gene sequences so that V and J genes could be assigned. In a later analysis, CDR3 sequences and most-parsimonious VDJ recombination scenarios were assigned using the TCRdist pipeline. A later analysis defined each TCR beta chain by its CDR3 amino acid sequence plus V-gene family, and excluded reads lacking a unique V-gene family. As a way to deal with suspected cross-contamination and a sequencing artifact, a later analysis dropped approximately 590 nucleotide sequences that were highly shared and had low generation probability. For each public chain, a later analysis derived a clonal expansion index from normalized ranks of inferred template counts within each repertoire. In a later analysis, generation probabilities were computed using a VDJ recombination model fitted to out-of-frame rearrangements, and the results were checked against IGoR. In a later analysis, hypergeometric tests were used to score TCR-TCR, TCR-HLA and TCR-CMV co-occurrence, with a repertoire-size bias correction applied to TCR pairs. In a later analysis, false discovery rates were estimated by permuting HLA or CMV assignments 20 times. A later analysis grouped co-occurring TCRs with DBSCAN, adding TCRdist sequence similarity when clustering within HLA-allele-positive subsets. For co-occurrence clustering, repertoires with fewer than 30,000 or more than 120,000 public chains were excluded, along with five or six repertoires with anomalous nucleotide sharing. The table comes from immuneACCESS by way of TCRdb, which keeps in-frame sequences with V and J called. Part of the clones is missing from these tables; in studies checked, under half for an unresolved V gene and the rest for unknown reasons. The V and J calls and the clone size are those of that table, but D and trimming were determined from the DNA. The sample's table lists a count of 100,000 or so clones. The top ten constitute around 0.6% of the sample.

This sample is part of a study of cytomegalovirus exposure and HLA in healthy donors (dated 2017 in TCRdb). Some background on the complete study: According to an earlier analysis of around 600 of the donors, some 170 million T cells yielded over 100 million unique TCR beta sequences and more than 250 Gb of sequence data. Among the roughly 390 genotyped donors, 75% to 90% belonged to the genetic ancestry cluster associated with self-reported Caucasian donors. A later genetic analysis used genome-wide SNP genotypes for about 55% of the 666 donors, treating that subset as a discovery cohort. In the later analysis, no new phenotypic data were used to find candidate immune exposures; instead, reliance was placed on TCR beta sequences and their occurrence across donors. Donor age, sex, ethnicity and CMV serostatus were compiled together with the repertoire data. To predict cytomegalovirus infection status, the study brought together high-throughput TCR immunosequencing, statistical association of individual TCRs with disease status, and machine learning. To study patterns of TCR occurrence, a later analysis re-analyzed previously published TCR beta repertoires from several hundred donors and added high-resolution HLA genotyping. Both class I and class II loci were covered by HLA typing, at four-digit resolution. The aim of the study was to test whether cataloging public T cell receptors could identify signatures of past pathogen exposure. In addition to the first cohort of roughly 670 subjects, a separate validation cohort of around 110 different subjects was used. The T cell repertoires of 666 subjects were profiled by immunosequencing and related to cytomegalovirus serostatus. Five DR-DQ haplotypes were treated as single units for association and clustering because of strong linkage in the cohort. In an earlier analysis of 500 to 650 of the donors, high-throughput TCR beta sequencing was used to judge whether each TCR beta V gene segment behaved as functional or pseudogenic. Typing coverage differed by locus: A, B, C, DRB1 and DQB1 were typed in roughly 620-630 donors, DQA1 in 500 to 550, DPA1 in 606, and DPB1 in 450 to 480. All discovery cohort repertoires had been generated using a single sequencing platform. Approximately 300 gigabases of sequencing data and around 85 million unique TCR sequences made up an early release that covered several hundred HLA-typed donors. Across under 500 genotyped donors of the cohort, an average of approximately 220,000 unique TCR beta nucleotide sequences per donor were sequenced, and around 20% of those sequences were non-productive.

Trimming costs V 4 bases and J 2 bases, and their ends lie 9 bases apart. The germline V gene encodes CDR1 SNHLY and CDR2 FYNNEI. The CDR3 measures 14 amino acids from cysteine to phenylalanine. Left in the record is the CDR3 DNA by itself, 42 bases read in frame from the first base. On the study overall, not on this receptor specifically: Most TCR sequences were observed very rarely across donors, whereas some public TCRs were present in many individuals. When HLA alleles, especially DR and DQ, strongly co-occurred, attributing TCR associations to individual alleles was difficult. The classifier was reported to diagnose cytomegalovirus status with high specificity and sensitivity in both the original cohort and the validation cohort. A further reported finding was that TCR beta sequences accurately predicted the HLA-A and HLA-B alleles for most subjects in the first cohort. According to a later analysis, TCR association rates differed among HLA loci, with DRB1 alleles showing the most associated TCRs and HLA-C alleles showing the fewest. A group of highly shared sequence variants was considered likely to be a technical artifact of the sequencing pipeline. An association between a missense DCLRE1C variant and V-gene and J-gene trimming of TCR beta chains was found in a later genetic analysis and replicated in an independent cohort. According to a later analysis, parvovirus B19, influenza, CMV and Epstein-Barr virus appeared linked to several top co-occurrence clusters. A later genetic analysis reported fewer N-insertions in productive TCRs among donors in an Asian-associated ancestry cluster than the roughly 700-donor mean. According to a later analysis, most CMV-associated TCR beta chains appeared to be HLA-restricted, and the HLA associations seemed to be driven largely by CMV exposure. Broadly in line with IMGT annotations, most TCR beta V segments showed up in productive rearrangements about 87% or about 30% of the time in an earlier analysis of approximately 640 of the donors. Linkage disequilibrium might explain the correlated functional status among segregating V segments, but an unknown experimental factor could not be ruled out. The study gave a list of over 150 TCR beta chains associated with cytomegalovirus. The cohort was sequenced for TCR beta chains only, and without alpha or paired-chain data the features that could be detected were limited. In vitro tests confirmed that a few of the cytomegalovirus-associated TCR beta chains recognize cytomegalovirus antigens. According to the authors, the approach could potentially be generalized to other disease states and immunological phenotypes. Because the 87-base-pair reads could not distinguish some IMGT-functional V segments, including TRBV6-2 and TRBV6-3, those segments were excluded. Because counts were too low, some 16 rarely observed V segments, including chromosome 9 orphons, were excluded from the earlier analysis of 587 of the donors. In a later analysis, HLA-associated TCR beta chains showed more clonal expansion and lower generation probabilities than non-associated chains that were equally common. A later analysis associated 15,000 or so TCR beta sequences with specific HLA alleles at a false discovery rate of 0.05. Roughly uniform sequencing depth across donors was assumed in presence/absence analyses, although this assumption may not hold. Because some donors lacked HLA typing at each locus, the association tests relied only on the typed subset. The only immune exposure information available for the cohort was CMV serostatus.

The receptor was isolated from a man over 45 in good health and CMV-seronegative. The source material was PBMCs. The sequence is built from TRBV2 and TRBJ1-5, with the D gene not confidently named. The CDR3 has the sequence CASSVNPGNQPQHF. Here is the DNA: TGTGCCAGCAGTGTTAACCCAGGCAATCAGCCCCAGCATTTT.